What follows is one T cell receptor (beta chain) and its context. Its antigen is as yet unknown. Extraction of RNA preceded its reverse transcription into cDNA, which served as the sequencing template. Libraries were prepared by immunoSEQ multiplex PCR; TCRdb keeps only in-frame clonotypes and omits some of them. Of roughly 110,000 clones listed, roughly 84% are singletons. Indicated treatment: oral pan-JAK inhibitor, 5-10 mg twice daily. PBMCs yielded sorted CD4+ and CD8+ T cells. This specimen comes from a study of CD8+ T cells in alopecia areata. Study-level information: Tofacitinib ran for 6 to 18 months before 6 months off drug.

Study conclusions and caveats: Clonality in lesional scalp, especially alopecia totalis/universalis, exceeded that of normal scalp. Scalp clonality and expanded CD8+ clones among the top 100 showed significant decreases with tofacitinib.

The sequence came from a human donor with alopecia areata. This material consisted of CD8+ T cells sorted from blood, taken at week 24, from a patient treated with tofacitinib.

The CDR3 sequence is CASSPQDPYEQYF. CDR3 coding DNA: TGTGCCAGCAGCCCACAGGATCCCTACGAGCAGTACTTC. The chain carries TRBV11-3 and TRBJ2-7; possibly TRBD1 for D (5 bases). The V gene lost 5 bases and the J gene lost 2 bases, with 10 bases spanning the gap. The CDR3 runs 13 residues. Germline CDR1 reads SGHNT; CDR2 reads YENEEA.